Below are 30 T cell receptor beta chains sequenced from a single sample in a study of T-cell reconstitution after alpha-beta-depleted transplantation in children. TCRbeta library preparation incorporated unique molecular identifiers. From the PCR reads, TCRdb called clonotypes with MiXCR, one entry per CDR3 protein. The sample carries hundreds of thousands of distinct CDR3 sequences, roughly 17% recorded once. The sample here was PBMCs from the stem cell graft donor, taken from the stem cell graft. Receptors were obtained from a human donor who donated a stem cell graft to a child with acute myeloid leukemia.

The table lists this clonotype with many counts. V usage is TRBV13 and J usage is TRBJ2-7, with D perhaps TRBD1 or TRBD2 (5 bases each). The CDR3 loop spans 14 amino acids. CDR1 and CDR2 (germline): PRHDT, FYEKMQ (reference sequence). V gave up 6 bases and J gave up 2 bases, with 14 bases separating them. In DNA form, the CDR3 reads TGTGCCAGCAGGGGGCAGGGACCGCCCTACGAGCAGTACTTC. Protein product: CASRGQGPPYEQYF.

The chain has TRBV6-5 and TRBJ2-6, with TRBD2 as a possible D gene (5 bases). This CDR3 has 15 amino acids. Germline V lookup: CDR1 MNHEY, CDR2 SVGAGI. With 5 bases removed from V and 1 base from J, the gap between germline ends came to 9 bases. The CDR3 is CASSQSGSGANVLTF. DNA of the CDR3: TGTGCCAGCAGTCAGTCGGGGTCTGGGGCCAACGTCCTGACTTTC.

In its sample, this clonotype was seen many times. The chain carries TRBV20-1 and TRBJ2-1, with D maybe TRBD1 (5 bases). Germline assignment: CDR1 DFQATT and CDR2 SNEGSKA (reference sequence). CDR3 size: 15 residues. Trimming took 3 bases from V and 3 from J, leaving 15 bases between them. CDR3 in DNA: TGCAGTGCTAGCACTCAGGGAACCGGCTACAATGAGCAGTTCTTC. It specifies CSASTQGTGYNEQFF.

The chain combines TRBV2 with TRBJ2-5, with D perhaps matching TRBD1 or TRBD2 (5 bases each). V shed 4 bases and J shed 4 bases, with 16 bases lying between them. Germline V CDR1 and CDR2: SNHLY, FYNNEI. CDR3 length: 15 residues. In DNA, the CDR3 is TGTGCCAGCAGTGTGGGGGAACCCATGAGAGAGACCCAGTACTTC. Protein product: CASSVGEPMRETQYF. Full variable domain (missing parts from reference TRBV2 and TRBJ2-5): EPEVTQTPSHQVTQMGQEVILRCVPISNHLYFYWYRQILGQKVEFLVSFYNNEISEKSEIFDDQFSVERPDGSNFTLKIRSTKLEDSAMYFCASSVGEPMRETQYFGPGTRLLVL.

Comment on this clonotype: At one end, the junction sequence differs from germline, possibly due to a read error. The V and J genes are TRBV20-1 and TRBJ2-5, with a possible D match to TRBD1 (6 bases). Germline CDR1 reads DFQATT; CDR2 reads SNEGSKA (reference sequence). The CDR3 is made up of 16 amino acids. The CDR3 DNA follows: TGCTGTGCTAGTGCACCGAGAGCCACAGGGAGCGAGACCCAGTACTTC. This codes for CCASAPRATGSETQYF.

This clonotype appeared many times. This rearrangement joins TRBV20-1 to TRBJ2-3; D is possibly TRBD2 (5 bases). Between the trimmed V and J ends, which lost 4 bases and 2 bases, there was a span of 13 bases. The V gene's germline CDR1 is DFQATT and CDR2 SNEGSKA (reference sequence). The CDR3 contains 14 residues. CDR3 sequence: CSAMRADFTDTQYF. DNA of the CDR3: TGCAGTGCTATGAGGGCAGATTTCACAGATACGCAGTATTTT.

In this sample, this clonotype turned up many times. V usage is TRBV5-6 and J usage is TRBJ1-1; unclear D gene. CDR1 and CDR2 (germline): SGHDT, YYEEEE. The V end was cut by 4 bases, the J end by 8 bases, with 15 bases between. This CDR3 is 13 amino acids long. The CDR3 loop is CASSPAPVLEAFF. In DNA, the CDR3 is TGTGCCAGCAGCCCAGCGCCGGTCCTCGAAGCTTTCTTT.

This clonotype appeared many times. In DNA, the CDR3 is TGTGCCAGCAGCTTAGCCAGGGTGGACGAAAAACTGTTTTTT. This translates into CASSLARVDEKLFF. The gene calls are TRBV13 and TRBJ1-4; possibly TRBD1 for D (5 bases). The CDR3 sequence is 14 residues long. V shed 1 base and J shed 8 bases, with 11 bases lying between them. CDR1 is PRHDT, CDR2 FYEKMQ, per germline (reference sequence).

This clonotype occurred many times. The chain couples TRBV10-3 to TRBJ2-5, with a weak D call TRBD1 (5 bases). The germline gives CDR1 ENHRY, CDR2 SYGVKD. This CDR3 is 14 amino acids long. Trimming stripped 4 bases from V and 2 bases from J, with 11 bases between. Written as DNA, the CDR3 is TGTGCCATCAGTGGGACCTCAGGGCAAGAGACCCAGTACTTC. Translation gives CAISGTSGQETQYF.

The gene calls are TRBV9 and TRBJ2-7, with a tentative D call TRBD2 (6 bases). V shed 4 bases and J shed 0 bases, with 14 bases lying between them. Germline values: CDR1 SGDLS, CDR2 YYNGEE. The CDR3 length is 15 residues. CDR3 region: CASSPLERASYEQYF. The CDR3 bases are TGTGCCAGCAGCCCCTTGGAGCGGGCCTCCTACGAGCAGTACTTC. Full variable domain (remainder filled in from reference TRBV9 and TRBJ2-7): DSGVTQTPKHLITATGQRVTLRCSPRSGDLSVYWYQQSLDQGLQFLIQYYNGEERAKGNILERFSAQQFPDLHSELNLSSLELGDSALYFCASSPLERASYEQYFGPGTRLTVT.

This chain links TRBV6-2 or TRBV6-3 with TRBJ2-7; possible D gene TRBD2, 5 bases. The germline V gene encodes CDR1 MNHEY and CDR2 SVGEGT. The CDR3 covers 13 residues. Trimming removed 6 bases from V and 6 bases from J, with 15 bases in between. The CDR3 sequence is CASSTDSLGEQYF. As DNA, the CDR3 is TGTGCCAGCAGCACGGACTCCCTCGGCGAGCAGTACTTC.

V and J are TRBV7-2 and TRBJ2-7; possibly TRBD2 for D (5 bases). The CDR3 runs 13 residues. Deletions cut 5 bases from V and 6 bases from J, with 14 bases between. The germline V gene encodes CDR1 SGHTA and CDR2 FQGNSA. The CDR3 sequence is CASSPSSRGEQYF. As DNA, the CDR3 is TGTGCCAGCAGCCCTTCCAGCCGGGGCGAGCAGTACTTC.

This clonotype was picked up many times. The chain couples TRBV7-2 to TRBJ2-7; 14 bases match TRBD2. There are 15 residues in the CDR3. V dropped 1 base and J dropped 6; count of bases not matched to a gene: 2. The germline V gene encodes CDR1 SGHTA and CDR2 FQGNSA. CDR3 residues: CASSLGLAGGREQYF. CDR3 sequence (DNA): TGTGCCAGCAGCTTAGGACTAGCGGGGGGGCGCGAGCAGTACTTC.

This clonotype was recorded at least ten times. This CDR3 is CASSLDTETQYF. CDR3 sequence (DNA): TGCGCCAGCAGCTTGGATACGGAGACCCAGTACTTC. The gene calls are TRBV5-1 and TRBJ2-5, with D uncertain. Trimming took 0 bases from V and 5 from J, leaving 5 bases between them. Per the germline V gene, CDR1 is SGHRS and CDR2 is YFSETQ. The CDR3 runs 12 residues.

The chain combines TRBV20-1 with TRBJ1-5, with D uncertain. V lost 0 bases and J 1 base, leaving 7 bases between the germline ends. Germline CDR1 reads DFQATT; CDR2 reads SNEGSKA (reference sequence). The CDR3 has 14 amino acids. CDR3 region: CSARDVWSNQPQHF. In DNA, the CDR3 is TGCAGTGCTAGAGACGTTTGGAGCAATCAGCCCCAGCATTTT.

CDR3 amino acids: CATSSSGEQYF. For the CDR3, the DNA is TGTGCCACCAGCAGTTCTGGGGAGCAGTACTTC. V gene TRBV15 combines with J gene TRBJ2-7, with D hard to call. Trimming removed 3 bases from V and 7 bases from J, with 7 bases in between. Germline V lookup: CDR1 LNHNV, CDR2 YYDKDF (reference sequence). The CDR3 is 11 residues long.

This chain joins TRBV20-1 and TRBJ2-4; the D is unclear. The CDR3 spans 16 residues. From germline, CDR1 is DFQATT and CDR2 SNEGSKA (reference sequence). With 0 bases removed from V and 0 bases from J, the gap between germline ends came to 12 bases. CDR3 nucleotides: TGCAGTGCTAGAGATCGAAACTCAATAGCCAAAAACATTCAGTACTTC. Protein: CSARDRNSIAKNIQYF.

This clonotype was counted only a few times. V usage is TRBV7-9 and J usage is TRBJ1-6; 7 nucleotides agree with TRBD1. Germline values: CDR1 SEHNR, CDR2 FQNEAQ (reference sequence). The V gene end was trimmed by 4 bases and the J gene end by 8 bases; junction bases not matched to a gene: 2. The CDR3 is made up of 13 amino acids. The CDR3 coding sequence is TGTGCCAGCAGCTGGCAGGGGGATTCACCCCTCCACTTT. As protein: CASSWQGDSPLHF.

DNA for the CDR3: TGCGCCAGCAGCCCAAACAGGGCGGGTCAGCCCCAGCATTTT. This sequence encodes CASSPNRAGQPQHF. The chain carries TRBV4-3 and TRBJ1-5; perhaps TRBD1 as D (6 bases). Germline V gene data show CDR1 as LGHNA and CDR2 as YSLEER. The CDR3 has 14 residues. The V end lost 4 bases, the J end lost 6 bases, and 13 bases lay between the germline ends.

This clonotype was detected many times. The chain employs TRBV3-1 and TRBJ1-5; D is uncertain. V shed 3 bases and J shed 2 bases, with 8 bases lying between them. This CDR3 region has 14 residues. Germline values: CDR1 LGHDT, CDR2 YNNKEL (reference sequence). The CDR3 coding sequence is TGTGCCAGCAGCCAGGGTTACGGCAATCAGCCCCAGCATTTT. Translated: CASSQGYGNQPQHF.

This clonotype was counted between two and nine times. V and J are TRBV6-1 and TRBJ2-1, with 8 bases lining up with TRBD2. This CDR3 spans 15 amino acids. Germline CDR1 MNHNS, CDR2 SASEGT. Trimming cost V 5 bases and J 8 bases; bases outside gene matches: 11. This CDR3 is CASSTRGLDIDEQFF. The CDR3 DNA reads TGTGCCAGCAGTACCCGGGGACTAGACATCGATGAGCAGTTCTTC.

The chain is built from TRBV12-3 or TRBV12-4 and TRBJ2-5, with 7 bases lining up with TRBD1. The CDR3 is 17 amino acids. With V trimmed by 3 bases and J by 2 bases, 12 bases remained unmatched. The CDR3 nucleotides are TGTGCCAGCAGTTTGGATTCACAGGGGCCTTTGCAAGAGACCCAGTACTTC. Translation gives CASSLDSQGPLQETQYF.

This clonotype was counted between two and nine times. V usage is TRBV15 and J usage is TRBJ2-5; D is perhaps TRBD1 (5 bases). V lost 3 bases to trimming and J lost 2 bases, with 19 bases between them. The CDR3 is 17 residues long. The germline V gene encodes CDR1 LNHNV and CDR2 YYDKDF (reference sequence). This CDR3 is CATSSCPRCREQETQYF. CDR3 DNA sequence: TGTGCCACCAGCAGTTGCCCTAGGTGCAGGGAACAAGAGACCCAGTACTTC.

The chain employs TRBV11-2 and TRBJ2-7; 7 bases agree with TRBD2. Germline-derived CDR1 and CDR2 are SGHAT and FQNNGV. V dropped 2 bases and J dropped 4; count of bases not matched to a gene: 11. The CDR3 totals 16 residues. CDR3 sequence reads: CASSLKGLREGYEQYF. CDR3 sequence (DNA): TGTGCCAGCAGCTTAAAAGGACTCAGGGAGGGGTACGAGCAGTACTTC.

The rearrangement joins TRBV7-8 to TRBJ2-6; the D gene is possibly TRBD1 (6 bases). Trimming removed 5 bases at V and 6 bases at J, with 17 bases between. Germline assignment: CDR1 SGHVS and CDR2 FQNEAQ. This CDR3 contains 16 residues. The CDR3 loop is CASSPTGAGAANVLTF. CDR3 DNA sequence: TGTGCCAGCAGCCCGACAGGTGCGGGTGCGGCCAACGTCCTGACTTTC.

The chain couples TRBV20-1 to TRBJ2-2; maybe TRBD2 (5 bases). The V gene lost 7 bases and the J gene lost 4 bases, with 13 bases spanning the gap. The V gene's germline CDR1 is DFQATT and CDR2 SNEGSKA (reference sequence). The CDR3 contains 13 residues. This chain's CDR3 is CSVRASGTGELFF. In DNA, the CDR3 is TGCAGTGTGCGGGCCTCGGGCACCGGGGAGCTGTTTTTT.

This clonotype has ten or more counts. This chain connects TRBV20-1 to TRBJ1-3; D might be TRBD1 (5 bases). V shed 3 bases and J shed 8 bases, with 17 bases lying between them. This CDR3 has 14 residues. Germline V gene data show CDR1 as DFQATT and CDR2 as SNEGSKA (reference sequence). CDR3 protein: CSARAGGRGDTIYF. The CDR3 nucleotides read TGCAGTGCTAGGGCCGGGGGGAGAGGAGACACCATATATTTT.

In the case of this clonotype: A much bigger clone sits one base away, suggesting this may be a read error. The rearrangement links TRBV24-1 to TRBJ2-1; possible D gene TRBD1, 5 bases. Germline V gene sequence: CDR1 KGHDR, CDR2 SFDVKD. The germline V and J ends were trimmed by 6 bases and 3 bases, with 14 bases remaining between them. CDR3 length: 15 amino acids. The CDR3 region is CATSKTVNLYNEQFF. For the CDR3, the DNA is TGTGCCACCAGTAAGACAGTGAACCTCTACAATGAGCAGTTCTTC.

The V and J genes are TRBV7-3 and TRBJ2-2, with 7 bases aligning to TRBD1. The V gene end was trimmed by 0 bases and the J gene end by 0 bases; junction bases not matched to a gene: 4. The CDR3 loop spans 17 amino acids. From germline, CDR1 is SGHTA and CDR2 FQGTGA. The CDR3 nucleotides read TGTGCCAGCAGCTTAACGAAGGGGGCAGCGAACACCGGGGAGCTGTTTTTT. Its protein product is CASSLTKGAANTGELFF.

This sequence joins TRBV5-1 and TRBJ1-6, with a tentative D call TRBD1 (5 bases). This CDR3 comprises 16 residues. V was trimmed by 0 bases and J by 2 bases, leaving 9 bases between them. The germline CDR1 and CDR2 sequences are SGHRS and YFSETQ. The CDR3 nucleotides read TGCGCCAGCAGCTTGGGGGGGAGCACCTATAATTCACCCCTCCACTTT. Protein sequence: CASSLGGSTYNSPLHF.